The sequence of this T cell receptor beta chain was determined in a study of T cell repertoires in cytomegalovirus infection. Findings of the study overall: Clonotypes of TCR beta that were HLA-C-restricted and CMV-specific dominated the ex vivo response.

Remarks on this clonotype: What it binds is not known.

This CDR3 has 16 amino acids. Germline V CDR1 and CDR2: ENHRY, SYGVKD. V lost 5 bases to trimming and J lost 2 bases, with 18 bases between them. TCRdb reprocessed the reads with MiXCR, giving one entry per CDR3 protein. The sample gives more than 45,000 distinct CDR3 sequences, around 30% of which show up once; 55% to 75% is in the top ten. The clonotype originates from a human donor in good health (CMV status not recorded). Some clones in this sample may be carry-over from other donors' samples. V usage is TRBV10-3 and J usage is TRBJ1-1, with unresolved D. Sequences were obtained from PBMCs, sequenced either directly or after in vitro stimulation (not recorded which). The CDR3 nucleotides read TGTGCCATCAGTCACGGATGGGTGGGCGGCAACACTGAAGCTTTCTTT. It codes for CAISHGWVGGNTEAFF.